This entry describes one T cell receptor beta chain. No antigen is known for it. The data were taken from a study of OX40 agonist ivuxolimab in advanced cancers. At the level of the study: Patients were dosed intravenously with ivuxolimab at 0.01 to 10 mg/kg every 2 weeks. The study's findings and limits: Partial responders at 0.1-3.0 mg/kg had among the lowest clonal expansion.

Per the germline V gene, CDR1 is LGHNA and CDR2 is YNFKEQ. CDR3 length: 16 residues. V was shortened by 0 bases and J by 5 bases, with 15 bases between the two germline ends. Clones were read by immunoSEQ multiplex PCR, and TCRdb kept only the in-frame ones, dropping some. The sample holds 45,000 to 50,000 clones, roughly 89% seen once. This chain connects TRBV4-2 to TRBJ2-3, with D hard to call. The clonotype comes from an adult with an advanced solid tumor such as melanoma, head and neck, liver or kidney cancer. The sample in question was CD4+ or CD8+ T cells sorted from blood, obtained in a trial of the OX40 agonist ivuxolimab. The CDR3 reads CASSQEVGGVRDTQYF. CDR3 nucleotide sequence: TGTGCCAGCAGCCAAGAGGTGGGTGGGGTTAGAGATACGCAGTATTTT.